The present TCR beta chain was sequenced within a study of T-cell reconstitution after alpha-beta-depleted transplantation in children. The authors prepared the TCRbeta library with unique molecular identifiers. One entry per CDR3 protein, called by TCRdb with MiXCR from the PCR reads. This sample has about 640,000 distinct CDR3 sequences, with approximately 17% found just once. This clonotype has a count of ten or more. CDR1 DFQATT and CDR2 SNEGSKA come from the germline V gene (reference sequence). The trim removed 2 bases at V and 7 bases at J, leaving 14 bases unmatched. The CDR3 extends over 16 amino acids.

The clonotype comes from a human donor who donated a stem cell graft to a child with acute myeloid leukemia. The V call is TRBV20-1, the J call TRBJ2-7; 10 nucleotides agree with TRBD2. The starting material was PBMCs from the stem cell graft donor, obtained from the stem cell graft. CDR3 residues: CSARPRLAGPLVEQYF. In nucleotides, the CDR3 is TGCAGTGCTAGACCGCGACTAGCGGGTCCTTTGGTTGAGCAGTACTTC.